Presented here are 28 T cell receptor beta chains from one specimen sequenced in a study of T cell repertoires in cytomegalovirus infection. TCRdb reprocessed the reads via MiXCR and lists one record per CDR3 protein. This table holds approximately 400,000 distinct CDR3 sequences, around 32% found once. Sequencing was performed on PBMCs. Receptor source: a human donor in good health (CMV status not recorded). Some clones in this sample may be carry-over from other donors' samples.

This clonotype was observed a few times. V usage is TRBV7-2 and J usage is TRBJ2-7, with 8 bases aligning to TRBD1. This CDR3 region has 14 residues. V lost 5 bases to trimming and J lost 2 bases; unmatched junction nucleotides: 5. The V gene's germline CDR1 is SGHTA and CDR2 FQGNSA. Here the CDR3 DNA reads TGTGCCAGCAGCCCACAACAGGGGGCCTACGAGCAGTACTTC. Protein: CASSPQQGAYEQYF.

The CDR3 reads CASSADRSNTEAFF. CDR3 nucleotides: TGTGCCAGCAGCGCCGACAGGTCGAACACTGAAGCTTTCTTT. The chain combines TRBV7-6 with TRBJ1-1; TRBD1 might be the D (6 bases). CDR3 size: 14 residues. Germline-derived CDR1 and CDR2 are SGHVS and FNYEAQ. The ends were cut back, 5 bases at V and 1 base at J, with 11 bases in the middle.

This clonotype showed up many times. The CDR3 sequence: CASTPGQYNSPLHF. In nucleotides, the CDR3 is TGTGCCAGCACCCCGGGACAGTATAATTCACCCCTCCACTTT. V gene TRBV6-5 combines with J gene TRBJ1-6, with 7 nucleotides matching TRBD1. V lost 7 bases and J lost 4; bases outside the gene matches: 4. CDR3 length: 14 amino acids. CDR1 is MNHEY, CDR2 SVGAGI, per germline.

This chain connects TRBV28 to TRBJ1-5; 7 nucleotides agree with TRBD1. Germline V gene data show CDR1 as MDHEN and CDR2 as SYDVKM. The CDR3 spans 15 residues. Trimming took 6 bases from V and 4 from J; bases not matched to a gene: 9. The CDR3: CASSRPGQLNQPQHF. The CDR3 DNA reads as TGTGCCAGCAGCCGACCGGGACAGCTTAATCAGCCCCAGCATTTT.

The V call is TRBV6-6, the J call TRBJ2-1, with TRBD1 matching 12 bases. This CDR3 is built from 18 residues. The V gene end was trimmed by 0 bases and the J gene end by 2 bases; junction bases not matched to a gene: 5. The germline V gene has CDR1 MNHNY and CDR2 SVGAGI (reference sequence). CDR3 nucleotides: TGTGCCAGCAGTTACTCTTCCGGGACAGGGGGCGCCTACAATGAGCAGTTCTTC. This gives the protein CASSYSSGTGGAYNEQFF.

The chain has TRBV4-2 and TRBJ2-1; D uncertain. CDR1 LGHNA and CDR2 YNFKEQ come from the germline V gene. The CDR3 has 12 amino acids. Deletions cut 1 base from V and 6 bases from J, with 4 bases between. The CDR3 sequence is CASSQAFNEQFF. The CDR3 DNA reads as TGTGCCAGCAGCCAAGCCTTCAATGAGCAGTTCTTC.

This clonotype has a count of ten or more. Here the CDR3 reads CASSLAALLTDTQYF. The CDR3, as DNA: TGTGCCAGCAGCTTAGCGGCGCTACTGACAGATACGCAGTATTTT. The chain carries TRBV7-2 and TRBJ2-3; D remains ambiguous. Germline loops: CDR1 SGHTA, CDR2 FQGNSA. This CDR3 region has 15 residues. V was trimmed by 0 bases and J by 3 bases, leaving 10 bases between them.

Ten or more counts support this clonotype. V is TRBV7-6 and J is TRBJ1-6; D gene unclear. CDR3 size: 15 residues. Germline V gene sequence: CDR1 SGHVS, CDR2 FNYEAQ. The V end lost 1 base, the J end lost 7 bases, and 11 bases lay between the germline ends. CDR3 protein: CASSLGRGGNSPLHF. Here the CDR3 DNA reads TGTGCCAGCAGCTTAGGGCGGGGAGGCAATTCACCCCTCCACTTT.

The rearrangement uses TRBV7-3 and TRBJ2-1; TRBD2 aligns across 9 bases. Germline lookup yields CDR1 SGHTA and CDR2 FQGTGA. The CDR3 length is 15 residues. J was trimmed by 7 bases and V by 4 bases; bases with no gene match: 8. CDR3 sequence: CASSSEASGVNEQFF. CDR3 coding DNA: TGTGCCAGCAGCTCAGAGGCTAGCGGGGTTAATGAGCAGTTCTTC.

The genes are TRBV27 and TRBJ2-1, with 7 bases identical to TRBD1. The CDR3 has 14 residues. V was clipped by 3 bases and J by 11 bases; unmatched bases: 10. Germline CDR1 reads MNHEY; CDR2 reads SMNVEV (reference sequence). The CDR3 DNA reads TGTGCCAGCAGTTTGGGCAGGGGGAATGGTCAGCAGTTCTTC. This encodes CASSLGRGNGQQFF.

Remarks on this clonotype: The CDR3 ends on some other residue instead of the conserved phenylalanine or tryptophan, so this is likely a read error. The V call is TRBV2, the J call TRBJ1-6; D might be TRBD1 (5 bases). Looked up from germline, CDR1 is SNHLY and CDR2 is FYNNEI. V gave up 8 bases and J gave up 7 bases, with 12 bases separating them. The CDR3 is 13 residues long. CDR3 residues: CASGGGWNSPLHI. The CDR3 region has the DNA TGTGCCAGCGGCGGGGGTTGGAATTCACCCCTCCACATT.

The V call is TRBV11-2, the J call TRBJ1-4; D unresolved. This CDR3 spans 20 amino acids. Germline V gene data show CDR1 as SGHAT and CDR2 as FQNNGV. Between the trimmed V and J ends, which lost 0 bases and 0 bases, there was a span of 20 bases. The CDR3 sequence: CASSLDGRVLSTSTNEKLFF. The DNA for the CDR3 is TGTGCCAGCAGCTTAGATGGTAGGGTCCTCTCGACCTCAACTAATGAAAAACTGTTTTTT.

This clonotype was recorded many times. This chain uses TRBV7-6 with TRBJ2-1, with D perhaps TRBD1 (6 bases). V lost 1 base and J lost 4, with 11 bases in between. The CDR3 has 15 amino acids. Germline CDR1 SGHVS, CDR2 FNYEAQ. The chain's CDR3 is CASSLGTTGYNEQFF. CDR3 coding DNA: TGTGCCAGCAGCTTAGGGACAACAGGGTACAATGAGCAGTTCTTC. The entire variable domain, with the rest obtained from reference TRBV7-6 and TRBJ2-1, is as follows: GAGVSQSPRYKVTKRGQDVALRCDPISGHVSLYWYRQALGQGPEFLTYFNYEAQQDKSGLPNDRFSAERPEGSISTLTIQRTEQRDSAMYRCASSLGTTGYNEQFFGPGTRLTVL.

CDR3 loop: CASNKRRTVNTGELFF. CDR3 coding DNA: TGTGCCAGCAATAAGCGACGGACCGTGAACACCGGGGAGCTGTTTTTT. J is TRBJ2-2 and V is TRBV6-6, with D unclear. Germline V CDR1 and CDR2: MNHNY, SVGAGI (reference sequence). CDR3 length: 16 residues. Between the trimmed V and J ends, which lost 7 bases and 1 base, there was a span of 16 bases.

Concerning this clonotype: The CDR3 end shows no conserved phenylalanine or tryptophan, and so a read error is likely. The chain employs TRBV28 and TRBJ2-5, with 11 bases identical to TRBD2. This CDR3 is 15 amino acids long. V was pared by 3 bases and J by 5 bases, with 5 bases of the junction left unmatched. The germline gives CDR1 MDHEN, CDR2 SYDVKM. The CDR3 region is CASSFLAGGAETQYL. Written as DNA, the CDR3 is TGTGCCAGCAGTTTTCTAGCGGGGGGCGCGGAGACCCAGTACTTA.

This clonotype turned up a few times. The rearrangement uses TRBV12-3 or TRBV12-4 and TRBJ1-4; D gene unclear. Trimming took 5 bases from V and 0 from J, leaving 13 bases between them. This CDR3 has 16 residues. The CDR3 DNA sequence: TGTGCCAGCAGTCCCCTCAACAGTGCAACTAATGAAAAACTGTTTTTT. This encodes CASSPLNSATNEKLFF.

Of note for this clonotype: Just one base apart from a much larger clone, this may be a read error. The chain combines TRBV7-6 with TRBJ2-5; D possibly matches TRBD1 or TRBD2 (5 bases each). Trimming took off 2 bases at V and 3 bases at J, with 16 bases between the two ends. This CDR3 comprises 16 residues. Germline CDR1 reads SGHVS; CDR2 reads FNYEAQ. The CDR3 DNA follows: TGTGCCAGCAGCTTACGGTCTGGGGGTGGAAAAGAGACCCAGTACTTC. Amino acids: CASSLRSGGGKETQYF.

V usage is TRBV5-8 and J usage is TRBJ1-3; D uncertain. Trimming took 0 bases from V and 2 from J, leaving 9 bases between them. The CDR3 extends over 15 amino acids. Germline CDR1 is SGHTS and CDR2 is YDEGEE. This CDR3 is CASSLVGLPGNTIYF. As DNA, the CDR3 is TGTGCCAGCAGCTTGGTTGGACTGCCTGGAAACACCATATATTTT. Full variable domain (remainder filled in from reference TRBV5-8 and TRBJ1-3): EAGVTQSPTHLIKTRGQQATLRCSPISGHTSVYWYQQALGLGLQFLLWYDEGEERNRGNFPPRFSGRQFPNYSSELNVNALELEDSALYLCASSLVGLPGNTIYFGEGSWLTVV.

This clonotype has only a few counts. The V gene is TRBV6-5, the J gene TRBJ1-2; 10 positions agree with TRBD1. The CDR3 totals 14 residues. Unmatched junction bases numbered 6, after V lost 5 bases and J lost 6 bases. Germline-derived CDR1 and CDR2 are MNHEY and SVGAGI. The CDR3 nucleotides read TGTGCCAGCAGTCCTGGGACAGGGGTTCATGGCTACACCTTC. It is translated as CASSPGTGVHGYTF.

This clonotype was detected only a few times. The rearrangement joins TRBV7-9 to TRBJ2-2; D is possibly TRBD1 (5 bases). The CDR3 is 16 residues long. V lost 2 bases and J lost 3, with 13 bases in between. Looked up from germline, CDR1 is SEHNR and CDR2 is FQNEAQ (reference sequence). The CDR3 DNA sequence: TGTGCCAGCAGCTTATCCTTGTCAGGGCACACCGGGGAGCTGTTTTTT. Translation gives CASSLSLSGHTGELFF.

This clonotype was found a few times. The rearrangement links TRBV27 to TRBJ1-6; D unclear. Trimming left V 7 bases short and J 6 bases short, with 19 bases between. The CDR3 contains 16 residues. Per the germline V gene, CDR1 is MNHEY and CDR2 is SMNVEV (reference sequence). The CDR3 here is CASIINWGGFNSPLHF. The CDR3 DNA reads TGTGCCAGCATCATTAACTGGGGAGGGTTTAATTCACCCCTCCACTTT.

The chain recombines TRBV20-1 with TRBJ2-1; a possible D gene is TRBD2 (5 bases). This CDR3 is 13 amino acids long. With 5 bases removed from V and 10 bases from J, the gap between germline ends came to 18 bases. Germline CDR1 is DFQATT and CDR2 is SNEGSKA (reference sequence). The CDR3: CSAPAQLRGEQFF. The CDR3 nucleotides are TGCAGTGCTCCCGCCCAACTACGGGGAGAGCAGTTCTTC.

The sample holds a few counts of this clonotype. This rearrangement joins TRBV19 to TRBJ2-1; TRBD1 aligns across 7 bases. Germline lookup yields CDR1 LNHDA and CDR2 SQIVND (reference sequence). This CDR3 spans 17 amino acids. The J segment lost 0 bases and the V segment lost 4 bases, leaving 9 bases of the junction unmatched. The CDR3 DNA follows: TGTGCCAGTAGTAAGTTGGAGACAGGGCCCTCCTACAATGAGCAGTTCTTC. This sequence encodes CASSKLETGPSYNEQFF.

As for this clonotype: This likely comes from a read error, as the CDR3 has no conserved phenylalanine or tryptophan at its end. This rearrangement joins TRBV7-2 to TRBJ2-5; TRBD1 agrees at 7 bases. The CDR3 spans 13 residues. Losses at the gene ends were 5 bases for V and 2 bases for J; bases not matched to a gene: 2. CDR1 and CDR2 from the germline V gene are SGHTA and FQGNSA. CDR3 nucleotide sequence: TGTGCCAGCAGCGGGACAGTACAAGAGACCCAGTACTTA. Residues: CASSGTVQETQYL.

In DNA, the CDR3 is TGTGCCAGCAGAGGGGTGGTGGTGGAGACCCAGTACTTC. Translated: CASRGVVVETQYF. J is TRBJ2-5 and V is TRBV2; D possibly corresponds to TRBD1 (5 bases). Germline V gene data show CDR1 as SNHLY and CDR2 as FYNNEI. There are 13 residues in the CDR3. V lost 6 bases to trimming and J lost 5 bases, with 13 bases between them. Supplemented by reference TRBV2 and TRBJ2-5, the full variable domain reads EPEVTQTPSHQVTQMGQEVILRCVPISNHLYFYWYRQILGQKVEFLVSFYNNEISEKSEIFDDQFSVERPDGSNFTLKIRSTKLEDSAMYFCASRGVVVETQYFGPGTRLLVL.

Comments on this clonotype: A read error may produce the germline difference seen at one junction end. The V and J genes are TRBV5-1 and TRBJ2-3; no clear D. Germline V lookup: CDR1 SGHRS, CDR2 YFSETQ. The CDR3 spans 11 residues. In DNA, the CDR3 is TGCGCCAGCAGCTTGGGGGATACGAAGTATTTT. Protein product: CASSLGDTKYF.

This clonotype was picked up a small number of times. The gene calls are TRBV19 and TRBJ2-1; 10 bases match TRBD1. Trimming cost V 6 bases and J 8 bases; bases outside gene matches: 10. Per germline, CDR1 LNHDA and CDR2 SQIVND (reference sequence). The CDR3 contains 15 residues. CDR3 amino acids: CASRAGTGVGYEQFF. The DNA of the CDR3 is TGTGCCAGTAGGGCCGGGACAGGGGTTGGCTATGAGCAGTTCTTC. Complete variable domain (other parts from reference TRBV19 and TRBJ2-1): DGGITQSPKYLFRKEGQNVTLSCEQNLNHDAMYWYRQDPGQGLRLIYYSQIVNDFQKGDIAEGYSVSREKKESFPLTVTSAQKNPTAFYLCASRAGTGVGYEQFFGPGTRLTVL.

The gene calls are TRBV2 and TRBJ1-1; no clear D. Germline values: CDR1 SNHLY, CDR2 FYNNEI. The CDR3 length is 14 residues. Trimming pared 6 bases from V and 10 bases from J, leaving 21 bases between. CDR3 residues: CASRPSVVGSGAFF. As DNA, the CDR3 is TGTGCCAGCAGGCCCTCAGTAGTGGGAAGCGGAGCTTTCTTT.